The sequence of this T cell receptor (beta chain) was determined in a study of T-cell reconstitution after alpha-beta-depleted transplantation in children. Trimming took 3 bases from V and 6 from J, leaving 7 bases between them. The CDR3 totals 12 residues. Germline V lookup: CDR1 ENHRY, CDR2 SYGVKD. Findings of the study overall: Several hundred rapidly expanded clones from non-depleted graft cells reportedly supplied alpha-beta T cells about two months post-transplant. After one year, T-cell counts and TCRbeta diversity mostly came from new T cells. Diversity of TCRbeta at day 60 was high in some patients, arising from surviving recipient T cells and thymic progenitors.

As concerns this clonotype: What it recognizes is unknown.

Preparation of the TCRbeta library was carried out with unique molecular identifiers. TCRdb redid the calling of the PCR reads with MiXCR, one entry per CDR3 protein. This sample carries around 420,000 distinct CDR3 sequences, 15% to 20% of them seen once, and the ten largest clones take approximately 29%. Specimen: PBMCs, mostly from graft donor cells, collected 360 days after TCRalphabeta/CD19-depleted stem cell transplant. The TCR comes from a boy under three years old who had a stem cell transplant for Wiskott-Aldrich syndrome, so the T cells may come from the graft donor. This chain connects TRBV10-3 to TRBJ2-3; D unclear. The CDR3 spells CAISERRDTQYF. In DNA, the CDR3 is TGTGCCATCAGTGAAAGGCGGGATACGCAGTATTTT.